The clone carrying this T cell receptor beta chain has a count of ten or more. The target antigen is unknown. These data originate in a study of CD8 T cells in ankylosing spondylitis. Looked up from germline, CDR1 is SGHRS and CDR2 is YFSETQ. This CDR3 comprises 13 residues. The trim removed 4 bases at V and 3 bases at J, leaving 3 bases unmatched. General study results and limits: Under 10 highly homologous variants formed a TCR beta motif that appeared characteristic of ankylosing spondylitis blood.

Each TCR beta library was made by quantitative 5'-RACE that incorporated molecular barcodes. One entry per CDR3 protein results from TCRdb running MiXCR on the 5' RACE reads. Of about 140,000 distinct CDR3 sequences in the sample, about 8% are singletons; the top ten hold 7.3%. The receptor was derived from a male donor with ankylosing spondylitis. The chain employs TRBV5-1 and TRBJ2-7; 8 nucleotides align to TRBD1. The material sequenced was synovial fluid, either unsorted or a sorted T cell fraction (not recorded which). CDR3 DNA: TGCGCCAGCAGCGGGACAGGTAACTACGAGCAGTACTTC. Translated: CASSGTGNYEQYF. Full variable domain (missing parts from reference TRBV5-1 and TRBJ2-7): KAGVTQTPRYLIKTRGQQVTLSCSPISGHRSVSWYQQTPGQGLQFLFEYFSETQRNKGNFPGRFSGRQFSNSRSEMNVSTLELGDSALYLCASSGTGNYEQYFGPGTRLTVT.